Each of the 29 T cell receptor beta chains below was sequenced from the same sample in a study of CD8 T cells in ankylosing spondylitis. Study-level findings and limits: A TCR beta motif of 7 to 9 highly homologous variants seemed to mark ankylosing spondylitis blood.

MiXCR, applied by TCRdb to the 5' RACE reads, yields one record per CDR3 protein. The table has roughly 370,000 distinct CDR3 sequences, around 22% seen once. These receptors' antigens are unknown. The sample was blood, either unsorted or a sorted T cell fraction (not recorded which). Receptors were obtained from a male donor with ankylosing spondylitis.

The CDR3 loop reads CASSSPGRHRGRYEQYF. CDR3 coding DNA: TGTGCCAGCAGCTCGCCGGGGAGGCACAGGGGGCGATACGAGCAGTACTTC. The chain has TRBV6-2 or TRBV6-3 and TRBJ2-7; 9 positions agree with TRBD1. Germline loops: CDR1 MNHEY, CDR2 SVGEGT. This CDR3 is 17 amino acids long. J lost 4 bases, V lost 6 bases, and 16 bases had no gene match.

This clonotype was counted ten times or more. The chain uses TRBV28 and TRBJ2-2; 9 nucleotides agree with TRBD2. Germline loops: CDR1 MDHEN, CDR2 SYDVKM. V shed 5 bases and J 6 bases; nucleotides not matched to a gene: 10. The CDR3 runs to 16 residues. CDR3 region: CASSTSPVAGAGELFF. The CDR3 coding sequence is TGTGCCAGCAGTACCTCCCCGGTAGCGGGAGCCGGGGAGCTGTTTTTT.

This clonotype has just a few counts. This chain joins TRBV5-6 and TRBJ2-5; the D is unclear. This CDR3 is built from 15 residues. The germline V and J ends were trimmed by 4 bases and 2 bases, with 15 bases remaining between them. Germline lookup yields CDR1 SGHDT and CDR2 YYEEEE. In DNA form, the CDR3 reads TGTGCCAGCAGCCCATTGGTACACCTACAAGAGACCCAGTACTTC. Amino acid sequence: CASSPLVHLQETQYF.

This clonotype turned up a few times. The chain joins TRBV6-2 or TRBV6-3 to TRBJ1-4, with D possibly TRBD1 on 5 matching bases. Looked up from germline, CDR1 is MNHEY and CDR2 is SVGEGT. V lost 5 bases, J lost 8 bases, and 18 bases lay in between. This CDR3 has 15 amino acids. The CDR3 DNA reads TGTGCCAGCAGTACCGCCGCAGGGTCGGGCGAAAAACTGTTTTTT. It yields the protein CASSTAAGSGEKLFF.

This chain links TRBV20-1 with TRBJ2-3; D may be TRBD2 (5 bases). CDR3 size: 15 residues. The germline gives CDR1 DFQATT, CDR2 SNEGSKA (reference sequence). The CDR3 region is CSHITGESSTDTQYF. CDR3 nucleotide sequence: TGCAGCCATATCACCGGGGAGTCTAGCACAGATACGCAGTATTTT.

V and J are TRBV12-3 or TRBV12-4 and TRBJ2-3; tentative D call: TRBD2 (5 bases). The V gene lost 5 bases and the J gene lost 1 base, with 13 bases spanning the gap. This CDR3 is 15 amino acids long. The CDR3 region has the DNA TGTGCCAGCAGTCTAAACCCGGAGGGCACAGATACGCAGTATTTT. Encoded protein: CASSLNPEGTDTQYF.

This clonotype was seen a few times. V and J are TRBV11-2 and TRBJ1-1; 7 bases are a match to TRBD1. The CDR3 runs 15 residues. V was pared by 6 bases and J by 6 bases, with 13 bases of the junction left unmatched. Germline lookup yields CDR1 SGHAT and CDR2 FQNNGV. The CDR3 nucleotides are TGTGCCAGCAGGATCAACCCAGGGGGAGCTTCTGAAGCTTTCTTT. It yields the protein CASRINPGGASEAFF.

The J gene is TRBJ1-2, the V gene TRBV7-2; 7 positions agree with TRBD1. V dropped 5 bases and J dropped 9; count of bases not matched to a gene: 12. Per germline, CDR1 SGHTA and CDR2 FQGNSA. CDR3 size: 14 residues. The CDR3 protein is CASSLPMGQYSYTF. DNA of the CDR3: TGTGCCAGCAGCCTCCCGATGGGACAGTACAGCTACACCTTC. Drawing the rest from reference TRBV7-2 and TRBJ1-2, the complete variable domain is GAGVSQSPSNKVTEKGKDVELRCDPISGHTALYWYRQSLGQGLEFLIYFQGNSAPDKSGLPSDRFSAERTGGSVSTLTIQRTQQEDSAVYLCASSLPMGQYSYTFGSGTRLTVV.

The gene calls are TRBV4-3 and TRBJ2-7; D is ambiguous. The V gene's germline CDR1 is LGHNA and CDR2 YSLEER. V was pared by 0 bases and J by 6 bases, with 15 bases between. The CDR3 is made up of 15 amino acids. CDR3 in amino acids: CASSQDRGNRFEQYF. The CDR3 coding sequence is TGCGCCAGCAGCCAAGATCGAGGCAATCGTTTCGAGCAGTACTTC.

The rearrangement uses TRBV12-3 or TRBV12-4 and TRBJ1-5; possibly TRBD1 for D (5 bases). V shed 3 bases and J shed 9 bases, with 15 bases lying between them. The CDR3 totals 14 residues. CDR3 sequence (DNA): TGTGCCAGCAGTTTCGGACAAGGCGGTCGGCCCCAGCATTTT. It encodes CASSFGQGGRPQHF.

This clonotype came up a few times. The rearrangement uses TRBV10-3 and TRBJ2-6; perhaps TRBD1 as D (6 bases). The V and J ends lost 4 bases and 0 bases respectively, with 16 bases between them. Germline CDR1 and CDR2: ENHRY and SYGVKD. The CDR3 is 18 amino acids. The CDR3 DNA sequence: TGTGCCATCAGTGTTAGTCAGGGGCCGATCTCTGGGGCCAACGTCCTGACTTTC. This gives the protein CAISVSQGPISGANVLTF.

The chain combines TRBV10-3 with TRBJ2-7, with D unclear. This CDR3 spans 12 amino acids. The germline V and J ends were trimmed by 4 bases and 5 bases, with 9 bases remaining between them. Germline loops: CDR1 ENHRY, CDR2 SYGVKD. DNA for the CDR3: TGTGCCATCAGTGGCGGCGGCGACGAGCAGTACTTC. Amino acid sequence: CAISGGGDEQYF.

The rearrangement uses TRBV10-3 and TRBJ2-5; 7 bases match TRBD1. The CDR3 spans 14 residues. Germline V gene lookup returns CDR1 ENHRY and CDR2 SYGVKD. V shed 6 bases, J shed 1 base, and the junction held 5 bases outside the gene matches. This CDR3 reads CAIRRGQTQETQYF. Here the CDR3 DNA reads TGTGCCATCAGGAGGGGGCAAACCCAAGAGACCCAGTACTTC.

This clonotype was observed at least ten times. The V and J genes are TRBV7-2 and TRBJ1-6; possibly TRBD1 for D (5 bases). The V and J ends lost 1 base and 1 base respectively, with 8 bases between them. CDR3 length: 16 amino acids. CDR1 is SGHTA and CDR2 is FQGNSA in the germline V gene. The DNA of the CDR3 is TGTGCCAGCAGCTTAGATGCAGGGTCCTATAATTCACCCCTCCACTTT. The encoded protein is CASSLDAGSYNSPLHF.

The gene calls are TRBV4-3 and TRBJ2-7, with D possibly called TRBD1 or TRBD2 (5 bases each). This CDR3 is 15 amino acids long. V lost 0 bases to trimming and J lost 3 bases, with 12 bases between them. CDR1 and CDR2 from the germline V gene are LGHNA and YSLEER. The CDR3 region is CASSQEDGTLYEQYF. CDR3 coding DNA: TGCGCCAGCAGCCAAGAGGATGGGACCCTCTACGAGCAGTACTTC.

The gene calls are TRBV11-3 and TRBJ2-7, with unresolved D. V was cut by 5 bases and J by 5 bases, with 10 bases left in between. The germline V gene has CDR1 SGHNT and CDR2 YENEEA. The CDR3 runs 12 residues. Written as DNA, the CDR3 is TGTGCCAGCAGCCCGATGTATGACGAGCAGTACTTC. Protein: CASSPMYDEQYF. Supplemented by reference TRBV11-3 and TRBJ2-7, the full variable domain reads EAGVVQSPRYKIIEKKQPVAFWCNPISGHNTLYWYLQNLGQGPELLIRYENEEAVDDSQLPKDRFSAERLKGVDSTLKIQPAELGDSAVYLCASSPMYDEQYFGPGTRLTVT.

This clonotype appeared a few times. The chain recombines TRBV11-1 with TRBJ2-7; TRBD2 agrees at 13 bases. The CDR3 totals 15 residues. Per germline, CDR1 SGHAT and CDR2 FQDESV (reference sequence). The V segment lost 1 base and the J segment 5 bases; nucleotides outside the gene matches: 2. The CDR3 protein is CASSLGTSGSHEQYF. The DNA for the CDR3 is TGTGCCAGCAGCTTAGGGACTAGCGGGAGCCACGAGCAGTACTTC.

This clonotype was counted ten times or more. The germline gene is not matched at one end of the junction; a read error may be the cause. The chain recombines TRBV5-1 with TRBJ1-3; no clear D. This CDR3 has 12 amino acids. Germline values: CDR1 SGHRS, CDR2 YFSETQ. CDR3 sequence (DNA): TGTGCCAGCAGTCTAGACGGAAACACCATATATTTT. Translation: CASSLDGNTIYF.

The chain couples TRBV29-1 to TRBJ2-1, with 7 positions matching TRBD2. This CDR3 is 15 amino acids long. CDR1 is SQVTM, CDR2 ANQGSEA, per germline. V lost 4 bases to trimming and J lost 0 bases; unmatched junction nucleotides: 6. The DNA of the CDR3 is TGCAGCGTTGGGATGCGGGGGACCTCCTACAATGAGCAGTTCTTC. Its translation is CSVGMRGTSYNEQFF.

The sample holds a few counts of this clonotype. This rearrangement joins TRBV28 to TRBJ2-1, with 7 bases fitting TRBD2. Germline V gives CDR1 MDHEN, CDR2 SYDVKM. V shed 2 bases, J shed 3 bases, and the junction held 4 bases outside the gene matches. The CDR3 sequence is 15 residues long. Written as DNA, the CDR3 is TGTGCCAGCAGTTTACGGGAGGTTGGCTACAATGAGCAGTTCTTC. It translates to CASSLREVGYNEQFF.

V and J are TRBV6-5 and TRBJ2-1; 9 bases line up with TRBD2. V shed 4 bases and J 15 bases; nucleotides not matched to a gene: 10. The CDR3 runs 13 residues. Germline CDR1 MNHEY, CDR2 SVGAGI. CDR3 DNA sequence: TGTGCCAGCAGTTCACTTTTAGCGGGGGATCTGTTCTTC. This sequence encodes CASSSLLAGDLFF.

This clonotype was picked up a small number of times. V gene TRBV15 combines with J gene TRBJ2-3; D is ambiguous. The V gene lost 6 bases and the J gene lost 3 bases, with 7 bases spanning the gap. Germline CDR1 LNHNV, CDR2 YYDKDF (reference sequence). The CDR3 has 12 amino acids. The CDR3 spells CATRGWTDTQYF. CDR3 bases: TGTGCCACCAGGGGCTGGACAGATACGCAGTATTTT.

In its sample, this clonotype was seen a few times. This chain links TRBV2 with TRBJ2-4; 10 positions agree with TRBD1. The CDR3 runs to 13 residues. V gave up 8 bases and J gave up 8 bases; unmatched junction bases: 6. Germline CDR1 and CDR2: SNHLY and FYNNEI. The CDR3 protein is CASLRDRGYIQYF. The CDR3 region has the DNA TGTGCCAGCCTCCGGGACAGGGGTTACATTCAGTACTTC.

The rearrangement links TRBV5-1 to TRBJ1-2; the D gene is possibly TRBD1 (6 bases). The CDR3 totals 15 residues. The V end was cut by 3 bases, the J end by 8 bases, with 20 bases between. Looked up from germline, CDR1 is SGHRS and CDR2 is YFSETQ. This chain's CDR3 is CASSSIGTTPSGYTF. The CDR3 nucleotides read TGCGCCAGCAGCTCAATAGGGACAACTCCGAGCGGCTACACCTTC.

This clonotype was found a few times. The genes are TRBV4-2 and TRBJ2-3, with D unresolved. The CDR3 consists of 15 residues. Germline V lookup: CDR1 LGHNA, CDR2 YNFKEQ. V shed 1 base and J shed 0 bases, with 8 bases lying between them. The CDR3: CASSQAGPSTDTQYF. CDR3 in DNA: TGTGCCAGCAGCCAAGCGGGTCCTAGCACAGATACGCAGTATTTT.

This clonotype appeared a few times. The chain uses TRBV10-3 and TRBJ2-5; D uncertain. The CDR3 sequence is 13 residues long. In germline, CDR1 is ENHRY, CDR2 SYGVKD. Trimming cost V 4 bases and J 2 bases, with 8 bases left between them. DNA for the CDR3: TGTGCCATCAGTGTGGCAGCGCAAGAGACCCAGTACTTC. It translates to CAISVAAQETQYF.

CDR3 DNA: TGTGCCACCAGCAGAGATAAGGCGACAGGGTTAGGCGAGCAGTACTTC. Translation gives CATSRDKATGLGEQYF. V gene TRBV15 combines with J gene TRBJ2-7; the match to TRBD1 covers 7 bases. Germline loops: CDR1 LNHNV, CDR2 YYDKDF (reference sequence). The CDR3 has 16 amino acids. Trimming at V came to 0 bases and at J to 6 bases, leaving 11 bases not matched to a gene.

This clonotype was detected only a few times. The rearrangement links TRBV21-1 to TRBJ1-2. TRBV21-1 is classified as a pseudogene. CDR3 length equals 13 residues. As DNA, the CDR3 is TGTGACCGCTTGAGTCCTCAGTCTGATGGCTACACCTTC. This translates into CDRLSPQSDGYTF.

The rearrangement links TRBV6-5 to TRBJ2-1; 15 positions match TRBD2. The CDR3 extends over 17 amino acids. V was pared by 0 bases and J by 6 bases, with 3 bases of the junction left unmatched. The germline gives CDR1 MNHEY, CDR2 SVGAGI. The CDR3 DNA is TGTGCCAGCAGTTACTCACAGGGACTAGCGGGGGGCAATGAGCAGTTCTTC. It is translated as CASSYSQGLAGGNEQFF.